Each of the 20 T cell receptor beta chains below was sequenced from the same sample in a study of T cell changes during pregnancy in multiple sclerosis. Produced via immunoSEQ multiplex PCR; TCRdb's table is partial and in-frame only. Of some 39,000 clones in the sample, about 88% were seen once. This specimen was CD8+ T cells from peripheral blood mononuclear cells, taken in the first trimester of pregnancy. Receptors originate from a female donor with multiple sclerosis, enrolled in a pregnancy study.

V usage is TRBV7-9 and J usage is TRBJ2-4; 11 positions agree with TRBD1. This CDR3 is built from 17 residues. J was trimmed by 2 bases and V by 2 bases; bases with no gene match: 5. The germline CDR1 and CDR2 sequences are SEHNR and FQNEAQ (reference sequence). The CDR3 is CASSLHGQGASKNIQYF. CDR3 nucleotide sequence: TGTGCCAGCAGCTTACATGGACAGGGGGCGTCCAAAAACATTCAGTACTTC.

The rearrangement joins TRBV15 to TRBJ2-5; the D gene is possibly TRBD2 (5 bases). V was pared by 3 bases and J by 3 bases, with 14 bases between. The CDR3 runs 15 residues. The germline V gene encodes CDR1 LNHNV and CDR2 YYDKDF (reference sequence). The CDR3 region has the DNA TGTGCCACCAGCAGTCCCCGTGCCGGGGAAGAGACCCAGTACTTC. Translated: CATSSPRAGEETQYF.

This rearrangement joins TRBV15 to TRBJ2-7; TRBD1 agrees at 8 bases. The germline gives CDR1 LNHNV, CDR2 YYDKDF (reference sequence). V lost 5 bases to trimming and J lost 4 bases; unmatched junction nucleotides: 4. This CDR3 comprises 13 residues. The CDR3 protein is CATSGQGRYEQYF. CDR3 bases: TGTGCCACCAGCGGACAGGGACGGTACGAGCAGTACTTC.

The V and J genes are TRBV4-3 and TRBJ2-5, with a weak D call TRBD1 (5 bases). V gave up 0 bases and J gave up 5 bases, with 10 bases separating them. The CDR3 has 14 amino acids. CDR1 and CDR2 (germline): LGHNA, YSLEER. The CDR3 bases are TGCGCCAGCAGCCAAGATCTGACAGCCGAGACCCAGTACTTC. Its translation is CASSQDLTAETQYF.

Worth noting for this clone: The germline gene is not matched at one end of the junction; a read error may be the cause. The identical CDR3 is also encoded by other nucleotide sequences in the sample. V and J are TRBV4-3 and TRBJ2-7, with TRBD1 as a possible D gene (6 bases). CDR3 length: 16 residues. The germline V gene encodes CDR1 LGHNA and CDR2 YSLEER. In nucleotides, the CDR3 is TGCGCCAACGAGGTGTCTAGGACAGTCCTTTTTTACGAGCAGTACTTT. Translation gives CANEVSRTVLFYEQYF.

The CDR3, as DNA: TGTGCTAGTGCCCAGGGGGACGGACCCTTCATGCGGCTGTTTTTT. Encoded protein: CASAQGDGPFMRLFF. V and J are TRBV12-5 and TRBJ1-4, with TRBD1 matching 7 bases. CDR1 and CDR2 from the germline V gene are LGHNT and FRNRAP. Losses at the gene ends were 7 bases for V and 14 bases for J; bases not matched to a gene: 19. This CDR3 is built from 15 residues.

A remark on this clone: Other DNA variants within this sample encode the same CDR3. The V call is TRBV4-2, the J call TRBJ1-2, with D tentatively TRBD1 (5 bases). V was clipped by 0 bases and J by 0 bases, with 11 bases between them. Germline V gene sequence: CDR1 LGHNA, CDR2 YNFKEQ. The CDR3 contains 16 residues. The CDR3 region has the DNA TGTGCCAGCAGCCAAGACAGGCAGGGCGCTAACTATGGCTACACCTTC. Residues: CASSQDRQGANYGYTF.

The rearrangement uses TRBV9 and TRBJ1-2, with 7 nucleotides matching TRBD1. Trimming cost V 4 bases and J 5 bases; bases outside gene matches: 8. Per germline, CDR1 SGDLS and CDR2 YYNGEE. This CDR3 is built from 14 residues. For the CDR3, the DNA is TGTGCCAGCAGCCCTTCCGGGACAGAGTATGGCTACACCTTC. Translated: CASSPSGTEYGYTF.

This clone appeared a few times. This sequence joins TRBV6-1 and TRBJ1-1; D gene uncertain. Germline CDR1 is MNHNS and CDR2 is SASEGT. The CDR3 length is 12 residues. The ends were cut back, 2 bases at V and 6 bases at J, with 7 bases in the middle. The DNA for the CDR3 is TGTGCCAGCAGTGAATGGGAGGCTGAAGCTTTCTTT. This sequence encodes CASSEWEAEAFF.

The chain is built from TRBV7-6 and TRBJ1-2; 9 bases match TRBD1. V was clipped by 4 bases and J by 2 bases; unmatched bases: 8. The CDR3 is 16 residues long. Germline V gene sequence: CDR1 SGHVS, CDR2 FNYEAQ. This chain's CDR3 is CASSSRTGVENYGYTF. DNA of the CDR3: TGTGCCAGCAGCTCCAGGACAGGGGTGGAGAACTATGGCTACACCTTC.

This clone was recorded a few times. The chain joins TRBV27 to TRBJ1-1; D remains unclear. The germline V gene encodes CDR1 MNHEY and CDR2 SMNVEV (reference sequence). V gave up 2 bases and J gave up 6 bases, with 10 bases separating them. This CDR3 has 13 amino acids. This CDR3 reads CASSLQSSSEAFF. The CDR3 DNA follows: TGTGCCAGCAGTTTACAGTCTTCATCTGAAGCTTTCTTT.

The chain employs TRBV7-8 and TRBJ2-3, with 11 nucleotides matching TRBD2. V lost 5 bases to trimming and J lost 4 bases; unmatched junction nucleotides: 8. This CDR3 spans 16 amino acids. Germline assignment: CDR1 SGHVS and CDR2 FQNEAQ. The CDR3, as DNA: TGTGCCAGCAGCACCGTAGCGGGGGGGATAGCAGATACGCAGTATTTT. Translating it yields CASSTVAGGIADTQYF.

Turning to this clone: Other DNA variants within this sample encode the same CDR3. The chain recombines TRBV29-1 with TRBJ2-5; D call uncertain. Trimming left V 1 base short and J 5 bases short, with 5 bases between. CDR3 length equals 11 residues. Looked up from germline, CDR1 is SQVTM and CDR2 is ANQGSEA. CDR3 residues: CSVEGLETQYF. The DNA for the CDR3 is TGCAGCGTTGAAGGGCTGGAGACCCAGTACTTC.

The chain recombines TRBV4-1 with TRBJ1-1; D unresolved. Germline CDR1 is MGHRA and CDR2 is YSYEKL. This CDR3 is 13 amino acids long. V was shortened by 5 bases and J by 10 bases, with 17 bases between the two germline ends. DNA for the CDR3: TGCGCCAGCAGCTCTGAGTGGCGGGAGCGAGCTTTCTTT. It codes for CASSSEWRERAFF.

This sequence joins TRBV5-4 and TRBJ1-2; possibly TRBD1 for D (5 bases). CDR3 length: 17 amino acids. Germline V lookup: CDR1 SGHNT, CDR2 YYREEE (reference sequence). V was pared by 5 bases and J by 0 bases, with 20 bases between. The CDR3 bases are TGTGCCAGCAGGCTAGTCGGAGACAGCTCCTCTAACTATGGCTACACCTTC. It codes for CASRLVGDSSSNYGYTF.

This chain uses TRBV5-5 with TRBJ2-2, with TRBD1 matching 9 bases. The CDR3 loop spans 15 amino acids. Germline CDR1 reads SGHKS; CDR2 reads YYEKEE (reference sequence). The J segment lost 5 bases and the V segment lost 4 bases, leaving 6 bases of the junction unmatched. The CDR3 sequence is CASSTGTGWTGELFF. The CDR3 DNA reads as TGTGCCAGCAGCACGGGGACAGGGTGGACCGGGGAGCTGTTTTTT.

J is TRBJ2-5 and V is TRBV29-1; possibly TRBD2 for D (5 bases). The V end lost 1 base, the J end lost 1 base, and 10 bases lay between the germline ends. CDR3 length: 14 residues. Germline assignment: CDR1 SQVTM and CDR2 ANQGSEA. The CDR3 region is CSVEGMDFQETQYF. The CDR3 DNA reads as TGCAGCGTTGAAGGGATGGACTTCCAAGAGACCCAGTACTTC.

The chain links TRBV9 to TRBJ2-7, with 11 bases aligning to TRBD1. CDR1 SGDLS and CDR2 YYNGEE come from the germline V gene. The CDR3 extends over 15 amino acids. The V gene end was trimmed by 4 bases and the J gene end by 5 bases; junction bases not matched to a gene: 8. This CDR3 reads CASSPRDRGSDEQYF. The CDR3 coding sequence is TGTGCCAGCAGCCCGCGGGACAGGGGGTCCGACGAGCAGTACTTC. Supplemented by reference TRBV9 and TRBJ2-7, the full variable domain reads DSGVTQTPKHLITATGQRVTLRCSPRSGDLSVYWYQQSLDQGLQFLIQYYNGEERAKGNILERFSAQQFPDLHSELNLSSLELGDSALYFCASSPRDRGSDEQYFGPGTRLTVT.

The CDR3, as DNA: TGTGCCAGCAGCGGTGGGACAGGGGTCCAGCCCCAGCATTTT. Its protein is CASSGGTGVQPQHF. The gene calls are TRBV5-8 and TRBJ1-5, with 10 positions matching TRBD1. Germline V CDR1 and CDR2: SGHTS, YDEGEE. The length of the CDR3 is 14 residues. J was trimmed by 7 bases and V by 4 bases; bases with no gene match: 5.

The rearrangement joins TRBV6-5 to TRBJ1-2, with D perhaps TRBD1 (5 bases). Trimming shortened V by 0 bases and J by 8 bases, and 7 bases separated the two germline ends. Germline V gene sequence: CDR1 MNHEY, CDR2 SVGAGI. The CDR3 covers 12 residues. The CDR3 protein is CASSYSAGGYTF. The CDR3 DNA reads TGTGCCAGCAGTTACTCGGCAGGGGGCTACACCTTC.